This T cell receptor (beta chain) was found in a study of response to subunit inactivated influenza vaccine. Overall study findings and caveats: The authors offered the suggestion that each seasonal influenza vaccination recruits few new T cells.

MiXCR, applied by TCRdb to the RT-PCR reads, yields one record per CDR3 protein. The sample lists approximately 520,000 distinct CDR3 sequences; 25% were seen once. About this clonotype itself: Antigen unknown.

The V end lost 0 bases, the J end lost 6 bases, and 11 bases lay between the germline ends. CDR1 is SGDLS and CDR2 is YYNGEE in the germline V gene. This CDR3 has 14 residues. The clonotype originates from a man aged 50 or older who received an inactivated influenza vaccine. J is TRBJ2-3 and V is TRBV9; no definite D call. Sequencing used CD4+ T cells sorted from PBMCs, obtained more than 4 days after vaccination. The CDR3, as DNA: TGTGCCAGCAGCGTAGCCCCGGACCGGGATACGCAGTATTTT. It translates to CASSVAPDRDTQYF. Variable domain in full (rest from reference TRBV9 and TRBJ2-3): DSGVTQTPKHLITATGQRVTLRCSPRSGDLSVYWYQQSLDQGLQFLIQYYNGEERAKGNILERFSAQQFPDLHSELNLSSLELGDSALYFCASSVAPDRDTQYFGPGTRLTVL.